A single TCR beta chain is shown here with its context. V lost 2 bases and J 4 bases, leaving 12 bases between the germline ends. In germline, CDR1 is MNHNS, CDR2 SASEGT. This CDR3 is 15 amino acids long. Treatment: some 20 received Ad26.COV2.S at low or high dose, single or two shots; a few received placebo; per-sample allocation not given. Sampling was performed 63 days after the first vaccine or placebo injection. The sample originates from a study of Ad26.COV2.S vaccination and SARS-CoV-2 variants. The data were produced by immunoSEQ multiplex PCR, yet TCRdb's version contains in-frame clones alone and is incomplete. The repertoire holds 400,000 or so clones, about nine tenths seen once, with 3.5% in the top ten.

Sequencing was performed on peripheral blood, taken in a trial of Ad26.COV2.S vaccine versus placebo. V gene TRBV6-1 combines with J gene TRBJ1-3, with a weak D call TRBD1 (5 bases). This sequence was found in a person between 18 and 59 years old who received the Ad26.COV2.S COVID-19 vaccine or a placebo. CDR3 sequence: CASSEYRLGGNTIYF. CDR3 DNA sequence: TGTGCCAGCAGTGAATACAGGTTGGGAGGAAACACCATATATTTT.